These 29 T cell receptor beta chains originate from one sample sequenced in a study of cytomegalovirus exposure and HLA in healthy donors. Vbeta (60) and Jbeta (13) primers were used in the PCR. Measured with immunoSEQ multiplex PCR; TCRdb has only the in-frame clones, and not every one. The sample holds around 200,000 clones, 60% to 80% seen once. The sequencing input was PBMCs. Receptor source: a woman between 25 and 40 years old in good health and CMV-seropositive.

The chain joins TRBV19 to TRBJ2-7; weak D call: TRBD2 (5 bases). CDR3 length: 12 amino acids. Germline V gene lookup returns CDR1 LNHDA and CDR2 SQIVND (reference sequence). V was cut by 5 bases and J by 6 bases, with 11 bases left in between. The CDR3 reads CASSPGSFEQYF. In nucleotides, the CDR3 is TGTGCCAGTAGTCCGGGGTCTTTCGAGCAGTACTTC.

The chain employs TRBV11-2 and TRBJ2-7; 9 bases map to TRBD2. Trimming took 5 bases from V and 3 from J; bases not matched to a gene: 11. Per germline, CDR1 SGHAT and CDR2 FQNNGV. This CDR3 has 16 residues. As DNA, the CDR3 is TGTGCCAGCAGCCAAACCCTAGCGGGGATTCTCTACGAGCAGTACTTC. It encodes CASSQTLAGILYEQYF. Using reference TRBV11-2 and TRBJ2-7 for the parts outside the CDR3, the full variable domain is EAGVAQSPRYKIIEKRQSVAFWCNPISGHATLYWYQQILGQGPKLLIQFQNNGVVDDSQLPKDRFSAERLKGVDSTLKIQPAKLEDSAVYLCASSQTLAGILYEQYFGPGTRLTVT.

This clone appeared a few times. The genes are TRBV19 and TRBJ2-4; TRBD2 matches 16 bases. Germline V lookup: CDR1 LNHDA, CDR2 SQIVND (reference sequence). The CDR3 contains 20 residues. J gave up 0 bases and V 0 bases, and 5 bases lay outside the gene matches. The CDR3 is CASSIDRGLAGGVAKNIQYF. For the CDR3, the DNA is TGTGCCAGTAGTATAGACAGGGGACTAGCGGGAGGGGTAGCCAAAAACATTCAGTACTTC. The complete variable domain, with remaining parts taken from reference TRBV19 and TRBJ2-4, reads DGGITQSPKYLFRKEGQNVTLSCEQNLNHDAMYWYRQDPGQGLRLIYYSQIVNDFQKGDIAEGYSVSREKKESFPLTVTSAQKNPTAFYLCASSIDRGLAGGVAKNIQYFGAGTRLSVL.

The V gene is TRBV9, the J gene TRBJ2-5, with 8 bases identical to TRBD2. This CDR3 contains 17 residues. Losses at the gene ends were 1 base for V and 5 bases for J; bases not matched to a gene: 13. Germline V lookup: CDR1 SGDLS, CDR2 YYNGEE. CDR3 DNA sequence: TGTGCCAGCAGCGTAAAAAGCGGGAGCGGGATCTTGGAGACCCAGTACTTC. Translating gives CASSVKSGSGILETQYF.

The table lists this clone with a few counts. The V call is TRBV11-3, the J call TRBJ2-1, with D perhaps matching TRBD2 (6 bases). Trimming pared 6 bases from V and 9 bases from J, leaving 21 bases between. Germline assignment: CDR1 SGHNT and CDR2 YENEEA. The CDR3 runs to 15 residues. For the CDR3, the DNA is TGTGCCAGCAGTCGGTCGAGGGCCGAGGGAGGTGAGCAGTTCTTC. Translated: CASSRSRAEGGEQFF. Full variable domain (rest looked up from reference TRBV11-3 and TRBJ2-1): EAGVVQSPRYKIIEKKQPVAFWCNPISGHNTLYWYLQNLGQGPELLIRYENEEAVDDSQLPKDRFSAERLKGVDSTLKIQPAELGDSAVYLCASSRSRAEGGEQFFGPGTRLTVL.

V usage is TRBV5-4 and J usage is TRBJ2-7; TRBD1 matches 11 bases. This CDR3 is 15 amino acids long. After removal of 0 bases from V and 3 bases from J, the junction contained 2 bases not matched to a gene. Germline V gene sequence: CDR1 SGHNT, CDR2 YYREEE (reference sequence). CDR3 protein: CASSLGTGGFYEQYF. Here the CDR3 DNA reads TGTGCCAGCAGCTTGGGGACAGGGGGCTTCTACGAGCAGTACTTC.

The V call is TRBV10-1, the J call TRBJ2-3; 10 positions agree with TRBD2. Trimming took 4 bases from V and 5 from J; bases not matched to a gene: 3. The CDR3 loop spans 14 amino acids. Germline CDR1 WNHNN, CDR2 SYGVQD (reference sequence). In DNA form, the CDR3 reads TGCGCCAGCAGTGCCCTAGCGGGAGAAGATACGCAGTATTTT. Amino acid sequence: CASSALAGEDTQYF.

The V call is TRBV28, the J call TRBJ2-1; 8 nucleotides agree with TRBD2. Germline loops: CDR1 MDHEN, CDR2 SYDVKM. CDR3 length: 15 amino acids. V lost 3 bases and J lost 7; bases outside the gene matches: 8. CDR3 DNA sequence: TGTGCCAGCAGTTTTCCCAGCGGGGGACATAATGAGCAGTTCTTC. Its protein is CASSFPSGGHNEQFF. The whole variable domain, remainder taken from reference TRBV28 and TRBJ2-1, is DVKVTQSSRYLVKRTGEKVFLECVQDMDHENMFWYRQDPGLGLRLIYFSYDVKMKEKGDIPEGYSVSREKKERFSLILESASTNQTSMYLCASSFPSGGHNEQFFGPGTRLTVL.

V gene TRBV7-6 combines with J gene TRBJ2-5; D unclear. CDR3 length: 14 amino acids. Trimming removed 3 bases from V and 5 bases from J, with 13 bases in between. Germline CDR1 is SGHVS and CDR2 is FNYEAQ. CDR3: CASSLSFSWETQYF. CDR3 nucleotide sequence: TGTGCCAGCAGCTTGTCTTTTAGTTGGGAGACCCAGTACTTC.

About this clone itself: Other DNA variants within this sample encode the same CDR3. This rearrangement joins TRBV6-1 to TRBJ2-7; TRBD2 is a possible D gene (5 bases). With 0 bases removed from V and 1 base from J, the gap between germline ends came to 10 bases. The CDR3 has 15 amino acids. Per germline, CDR1 MNHNS and CDR2 SASEGT. CDR3 residues: CASSEAGGESYEQYF. The CDR3 bases are TGTGCCAGCAGTGAAGCAGGTGGGGAGTCCTACGAGCAGTACTTC.

V usage is TRBV28 and J usage is TRBJ1-2; unclear D gene. Germline CDR1 is MDHEN and CDR2 is SYDVKM. Between the trimmed V and J ends, which lost 5 bases and 5 bases, there was a span of 12 bases. The CDR3 sequence is 13 residues long. CDR3 sequence reads: CASSRSSTYGYTF. The CDR3 DNA sequence: TGTGCCAGCAGTCGTTCTTCGACATATGGCTACACCTTC.

The chain links TRBV19 to TRBJ2-3; D is perhaps TRBD1 (6 bases). This CDR3 has 15 residues. Trimming stripped 3 bases from V and 0 bases from J, with 10 bases between. Germline V gives CDR1 LNHDA, CDR2 SQIVND (reference sequence). CDR3 protein: CASSIGTSSTDTQYF. Here the CDR3 DNA reads TGTGCCAGTAGTATCGGGACATCGAGCACAGATACGCAGTATTTT.

This clone has a single count. This chain links TRBV19 with TRBJ2-5, with TRBD2 matching 8 bases. The last part of the DNA fits TRBJ2-7 better; the J call may be wrong. The CDR3 has 14 residues. Germline CDR1 reads LNHDA; CDR2 reads SQIVND (reference sequence). CDR3 nucleotides: TGTGCCAGTAGTGCAAGCGGGAGAGTCCACGAGCAGTACTTC. It specifies CASSASGRVHEQYF.

The chain is built from TRBV19 and TRBJ2-2; 10 nucleotides line up with TRBD2. Germline CDR1 reads LNHDA; CDR2 reads SQIVND (reference sequence). The V gene end was trimmed by 0 bases and the J gene end by 6 bases; junction bases not matched to a gene: 4. This CDR3 has 16 amino acids. The CDR3 is CASSIEGLAGAGELFF. In DNA, the CDR3 is TGTGCCAGTAGTATAGAAGGCCTAGCGGGAGCCGGGGAGCTGTTTTTT.

The chain carries TRBV27 and TRBJ2-5; 8 bases are a match to TRBD1. The DNA end is more similar to TRBJ2-7, so the J call may be wrong. This CDR3 region has 16 residues. CDR1 is MNHEY, CDR2 SMNVEV, per germline (reference sequence). Here the CDR3 reads CASSLTTRQGPHEQYF. In DNA, the CDR3 is TGTGCCAGCAGTTTAACAACGAGACAGGGGCCCCACGAGCAGTACTTC.

This chain connects TRBV2 to TRBJ1-3; D gene unclear. The CDR3 runs 13 residues. Trimming left V 7 bases short and J 0 bases short, with 7 bases between. Germline V CDR1 and CDR2: SNHLY, FYNNEI. The CDR3 DNA follows: TGTGCCAGCATCCGAGACTCTGGAAACACCATATATTTT. It yields the protein CASIRDSGNTIYF.

The genes are TRBV13 and TRBJ2-7; 8 positions agree with TRBD1. The CDR3 spans 13 residues. Germline assignment: CDR1 PRHDT and CDR2 FYEKMQ (reference sequence). V dropped 5 bases and J dropped 6; count of bases not matched to a gene: 6. CDR3: CASSAKDRAEQYF. The CDR3, as DNA: TGTGCCAGCAGCGCCAAGGACAGGGCCGAGCAGTACTTC.

The chain uses TRBV19 and TRBJ1-3, with D possibly being TRBD1 (6 bases). The length of the CDR3 is 14 residues. Deletions cut 8 bases from V and 4 bases from J, with 15 bases between. In germline, CDR1 is LNHDA, CDR2 SQIVND (reference sequence). The chain's CDR3 is CASAPGAGGNTIYF. The DNA of the CDR3 is TGTGCCAGTGCACCAGGGGCCGGGGGAAACACCATATATTTT.

The chain recombines TRBV27 with TRBJ2-1, with D possibly matching TRBD2 (6 bases). The CDR3 has 15 residues. Germline assignment: CDR1 MNHEY and CDR2 SMNVEV (reference sequence). Trimming removed 2 bases from V and 6 bases from J, with 14 bases in between. CDR3 loop: CASSLAPGLSNEQFF. DNA of the CDR3: TGTGCCAGCAGTTTAGCTCCGGGACTCTCCAATGAGCAGTTCTTC.

The chain couples TRBV6-6 to TRBJ2-1; D might be TRBD1 (6 bases). The germline V gene encodes CDR1 MNHNY and CDR2 SVGAGI (reference sequence). V lost 3 bases and J 7 bases, leaving 16 bases between the germline ends. The CDR3 loop spans 15 amino acids. Here the CDR3 reads CASSYRDTLKNEQFF. As DNA, the CDR3 is TGTGCCAGCAGTTATCGGGACACACTTAAGAATGAGCAGTTCTTC.

The V and J genes are TRBV7-2 and TRBJ2-7; D remains ambiguous. V dropped 3 bases and J dropped 3 bases, with 3 bases sitting between them. The CDR3 is made up of 11 amino acids. Per germline, CDR1 SGHTA and CDR2 FQGNSA. The CDR3 loop reads CASSFLYEQYF. DNA for the CDR3: TGTGCCAGCAGCTTTCTCTACGAGCAGTACTTC.

The chain links TRBV4-2 to TRBJ1-2, with D possibly matching TRBD1 (6 bases). With 1 base removed from V and 3 bases from J, the gap between germline ends came to 18 bases. This CDR3 is 17 amino acids long. Looked up from germline, CDR1 is LGHNA and CDR2 is YNFKEQ. The CDR3 DNA sequence: TGTGCCAGCAGCCAAGGGGCAGCAGGGGAAAGTTACTATGGCTACACCTTC. Translating gives CASSQGAAGESYYGYTF.

A single count supports this clone. The chain combines TRBV4-2 with TRBJ1-1; 9 bases are shared with TRBD1. The germline CDR1 and CDR2 sequences are LGHNA and YNFKEQ. This CDR3 comprises 16 residues. Germline trimming cut 4 bases from V and 7 bases from J; bases unmatched to any gene: 13. In nucleotides, the CDR3 is TGTGCCAGCAGCCCAGGACTAGGACAGGGGTACTATGAAGCTTTCTTT. Its translation: CASSPGLGQGYYEAFF.

This clone was recorded only once. V usage is TRBV2 and J usage is TRBJ2-7, with D uncertain. The germline V gene encodes CDR1 SNHLY and CDR2 FYNNEI. Trimming pared 4 bases from V and 2 bases from J, leaving 9 bases between. This CDR3 has 13 residues. In nucleotides, the CDR3 is TGTGCCAGCAGTGTTCTAGTCCCCTACGAGCAGTACTTC. Protein product: CASSVLVPYEQYF.

The chain uses TRBV18 and TRBJ1-2, with D perhaps matching TRBD1 (5 bases). The CDR3 has 12 residues. Trimming took off 3 bases at V and 8 bases at J, with 10 bases between the two ends. Per the germline V gene, CDR1 is KGHSH and CDR2 is LQKENI. The CDR3 DNA reads as TGTGCCAGCTCACCGCGGGGCTGGGGCTACACCTTC. Its protein is CASSPRGWGYTF.

CDR3 residues: CASSNALGGAQPQHF. In DNA form, the CDR3 reads TGTGCCAGTAGTAATGCCCTCGGTGGGGCTCAGCCCCAGCATTTT. The chain has TRBV19 and TRBJ1-5; possible D gene TRBD1, 5 bases. Trimming cost V 4 bases and J 6 bases, with 16 bases left between them. CDR3 size: 15 residues. Germline values: CDR1 LNHDA, CDR2 SQIVND (reference sequence).

The rearrangement joins TRBV2 to TRBJ2-5; D perhaps matches TRBD1 (7 bases). Between the trimmed V and J ends, which lost 5 bases and 5 bases, there was a span of 21 bases. The CDR3 has 16 residues. The germline gives CDR1 SNHLY, CDR2 FYNNEI. The CDR3 bases are TGTGCCAGCAGTCGGGATTCAGGGGGGAAAGGGGAGACCCAGTACTTC. Its translation is CASSRDSGGKGETQYF.

The rearrangement links TRBV4-2 to TRBJ2-5; possibly TRBD2 for D (6 bases). The DNA end is more similar to TRBJ2-7, so the J call may be wrong. The CDR3 sequence is 13 residues long. Looked up from germline, CDR1 is LGHNA and CDR2 is YNFKEQ. In DNA form, the CDR3 reads TGTGCCAGCAGCGCAGCGGGCGCCTACGAGCAGTACTTC. Translation: CASSAAGAYEQYF.

This clone came up a few times. The chain is built from TRBV5-1 and TRBJ2-7; TRBD2 might be the D (5 bases). CDR1 and CDR2 (germline): SGHRS, YFSETQ. This CDR3 has 12 amino acids. The V end lost 3 bases, the J end lost 3 bases, and 7 bases lay between the germline ends. CDR3 DNA: TGCGCCAGCAGCTCGGGGTTCTACGAGCAGTACTTC. Translation: CASSSGFYEQYF.